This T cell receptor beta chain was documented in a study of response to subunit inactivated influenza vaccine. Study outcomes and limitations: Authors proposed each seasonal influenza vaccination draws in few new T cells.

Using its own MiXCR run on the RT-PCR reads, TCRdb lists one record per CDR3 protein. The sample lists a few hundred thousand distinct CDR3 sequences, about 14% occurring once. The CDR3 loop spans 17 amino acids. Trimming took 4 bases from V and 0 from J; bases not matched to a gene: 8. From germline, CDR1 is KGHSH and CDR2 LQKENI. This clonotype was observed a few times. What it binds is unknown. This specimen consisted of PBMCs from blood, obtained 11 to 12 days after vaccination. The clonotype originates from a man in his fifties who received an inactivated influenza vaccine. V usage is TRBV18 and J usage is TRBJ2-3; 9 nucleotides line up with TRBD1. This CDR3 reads CASSLLPGQGSTDTQYF. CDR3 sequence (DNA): TGTGCCAGCTCACTTCTACCGGGACAGGGAAGCACAGATACGCAGTATTTT.